The rows below give T cell receptor beta chains drawn from one sample of a study of PD-1 blockade in classical Hodgkin lymphoma. The data were produced by immunoSEQ multiplex PCR, yet TCRdb's version contains in-frame clones alone and is incomplete. The sample records tens of thousands of clones, just over 90% being singletons. Sequenced material: peripheral blood mononuclear cells (PBMCs), taken before the fourth cycle of nivolumab. The receptors stem from a human donor with classical Hodgkin lymphoma. Both conserved end residues are part of each CDR3. The order of the fields is CDR3 length, clone size, V gene, D gene, J gene, CDR3 DNA, CDR3 protein. D genes are given only for firm matches. The listing skips clone size in some rows; elsewhere it reads once, few, many or a size class.

>14|.|TRBV5-1|TRBD1|TRBJ1-1
TGCGCCAGCAGCTACAAGACAGGGGACACTGAAGCTTTCTTT
CASSYKTGDTEAFF
>16|.|TRBV2|TRBD2|TRBJ2-5
TGTGCCAGCAGTACCGGACTAGCGGGGGTCCAAGAGACCCAGTACTTC
CASSTGLAGVQETQYF
>15|.|TRBV19|.|TRBJ1-3
TGTGCCAGTAGTATAAGACAGAGCTCTGGAAACACCATATATTTT
CASSIRQSSGNTIYF
>15|.|TRBV9|TRBD2|TRBJ2-3
TGTGCCAGCAGCGACCCCGGGACTAGCCTCGATACGCAGTATTTT
CASSDPGTSLDTQYF
>14|.|TRBV7-2|TRBD2|TRBJ2-5
TGTGCCAGCAGCTTAGCTCGGGGGGGGGAGACCCAGTACTTC
CASSLARGGETQYF
>15|.|TRBV5-1|.|TRBJ2-1
TGCGCCAGCCGACTAGTGGTTTTCTCCTACAATGAGCAGTTCTTC
CASRLVVFSYNEQFF
>15|.|TRBV5-6|.|TRBJ2-7
TGTGCCAGCAGCCCAGTGGCTCCGGGACCTTACGAGCAGTACTTC
CASSPVAPGPYEQYF
>16|.|TRBV5-4|.|TRBJ1-1
TGTGCCAGCAGCTCAAAGTTGGGACACCCGAACACTGAAGCTTTCTTT
CASSSKLGHPNTEAFF
>17|once|TRBV5-8|.|TRBJ1-5
TGTGCCAGCAGCCGTGAAAGGGTCCTAACCGGGAATCAGCCCCAGCATTTT
CASSRERVLTGNQPQHF
>16|.|TRBV6-6|TRBD1|TRBJ1-3
TGTGCCAGCAGTTGGTCGACAGGGGTCACTGGAAACACCATATATTTT
CASSWSTGVTGNTIYF
>17|once|TRBV5-5|.|TRBJ2-3
TGTGCCAGCAGCTTGGGAGGCGTGACAGTCCTAAGAGATACGCAGTATTTT
CASSLGGVTVLRDTQYF
>13|.|TRBV18|.|TRBJ1-1
TGTGCCAGCTCAACCGGGACGGACTTGGTAGCTTTCTTT
CASSTGTDLVAFF
>14|.|TRBV10-3|.|TRBJ1-1
TGTGCCATCAGTGCGGGGAGACAGAACACTGAAGCTTTCTTT
CAISAGRQNTEAFF
>17|.|TRBV13|.|TRBJ2-7
TGTGCCAGCAGCTTGGGGTCCGGGGTCCCCTTAGTCCGCGAGCAGTACTTC
CASSLGSGVPLVREQYF
>15|once|TRBV15|.|TRBJ2-3
TGTGCCACCAGCAGGGGGGAGACTTACACAGATACGCAGTATTTT
CATSRGETYTDTQYF
>13|once|TRBV9|TRBD1|TRBJ2-7
TGTGCCAGCAGCGCTACAGGGGGCAACGAGCAGTACTTC
CASSATGGNEQYF